These 27 T cell receptor beta chains share one sample of origin, sequenced in a study of beta chain features in type 1 diabetes. Study observations and caveats: Within each of all four CD4+ subsets, Type 1 diabetes patients had TCRB CDR3s that were moderately but significantly shorter.

The isolated RNA, all of it, was reverse transcribed, so expressed TCRB transcripts were what got sequenced. Generated by immunoSEQ multiplex PCR, the TCRdb table keeps only in-frame clones and is missing some. The data show hundreds of thousands of clones, under 15% seen once. No antigens are known for them. The material sequenced was naive CD4+ T cells from blood. These receptors were taken from a man younger than 35 with type 1 diabetes.

This clone has more than one count but fewer than ten. This chain joins TRBV6-5 and TRBJ1-1; TRBD1 is a possible D gene (6 bases). The CDR3 covers 13 residues. Germline CDR1 is MNHEY and CDR2 is SVGAGI. Trimming cost V 6 bases and J 0 bases, with 8 bases left between them. The DNA of the CDR3 is TGTGCCAGCAGGGACAGAATGAACACTGAAGCTTTCTTT. This gives the protein CASRDRMNTEAFF.

This clone has just a few counts. The CDR3 DNA reads TGTGCCAGCAGCTTAGGTTTCACGGAAAAACTGTTTTTT. Amino acid sequence: CASSLGFTEKLFF. The chain joins TRBV5-6 to TRBJ1-4; D gene ambiguous. Between the trimmed V and J ends, which lost 2 bases and 8 bases, there was a span of 10 bases. This CDR3 has 13 amino acids. Germline assignment: CDR1 SGHDT and CDR2 YYEEEE.

This clone appeared a few times. This sample also contains other DNA sequences that code for the same CDR3. This sequence joins TRBV30 and TRBJ1-2; D uncertain. Germline values: CDR1 GTSNPN, CDR2 SVGIG (reference sequence). V lost 3 bases and J lost 0, with 5 bases in between. The CDR3 runs 12 residues. CDR3 sequence (DNA): TGTGCCTGGAGCTTATCTAACTATGGCTACACCTTC. Its protein product is CAWSLSNYGYTF. The full variable domain, its missing parts supplied by reference TRBV30 and TRBJ1-2, is SQTIHQWPATLVQPVGSPLSLECTVEGTSNPNLYWYRQAAGRGLQLLFYSVGIGQISSEVPQNLSASRPQDRQFILSSKKLLLSDSGFYLCAWSLSNYGYTFGSGTRLTVV.

The chain links TRBV6-5 to TRBJ2-3; 7 bases line up with TRBD1. Germline loops: CDR1 MNHEY, CDR2 SVGAGI. The CDR3 has 14 amino acids. V shed 6 bases and J 0 bases; nucleotides not matched to a gene: 3. This CDR3 is CASSRGGSTDTQYF. The CDR3, as DNA: TGTGCCAGCAGCCGAGGGGGCAGCACAGATACGCAGTATTTT.

Concerning this clone: The same CDR3 also results from other DNA sequences found in this sample. The chain has TRBV30 and TRBJ1-1; tentatively, D is TRBD1 (5 bases). V was trimmed by 4 bases and J by 1 base, leaving 13 bases between them. This CDR3 contains 14 residues. Per the germline V gene, CDR1 is GTSNPN and CDR2 is SVGIG (reference sequence). CDR3 region: CAWTPGQGNTEAFF. The CDR3 DNA reads as TGTGCCTGGACCCCAGGGCAGGGGAACACTGAAGCTTTCTTT.

V gene TRBV28 combines with J gene TRBJ2-7, with D maybe TRBD2 (5 bases). The CDR3 extends over 13 amino acids. With 6 bases removed from V and 0 bases from J, the gap between germline ends came to 9 bases. Germline CDR1 and CDR2: MDHEN and SYDVKM. CDR3 DNA: TGTGCCAGCAGCGGGGTGCCCTCCTACGAGCAGTACTTC. Translation: CASSGVPSYEQYF.

This clone was counted only a few times. The chain carries TRBV29-1 and TRBJ2-5; tentatively, D is TRBD1 or TRBD2 (6 bases each). CDR1 SQVTM and CDR2 ANQGSEA come from the germline V gene. The CDR3 is made up of 14 amino acids. V lost 6 bases and J 2 bases, leaving 16 bases between the germline ends. CDR3 sequence (DNA): TGCAGCGTCGCTCCAGGGGCGGGACAAGAGACCCAGTACTTC. It is translated as CSVAPGAGQETQYF.

The chain employs TRBV7-9 and TRBJ1-2, with D hard to call. From germline, CDR1 is SEHNR and CDR2 FQNEAQ (reference sequence). The CDR3 is 15 amino acids. The V and J ends lost 0 bases and 2 bases respectively, with 10 bases between them. This CDR3 reads CASSLAAPRNYGYTF. The CDR3 region has the DNA TGTGCCAGCAGCTTAGCGGCCCCTCGGAACTATGGCTACACCTTC.

The sample holds a few counts of this clone. This specimen includes other DNA sequences encoding the same CDR3. The genes are TRBV2 and TRBJ2-7; TRBD1 agrees at 10 bases. After removal of 9 bases from V and 3 bases from J, the junction contained 5 bases not matched to a gene. This CDR3 comprises 13 residues. Germline assignment: CDR1 SNHLY and CDR2 FYNNEI. CDR3: CASNRDRGYEQYF. The CDR3 nucleotides read TGTGCCAGTAACCGGGACAGGGGCTACGAGCAGTACTTC.

The rearrangement joins TRBV30 to TRBJ1-1, with D unresolved. Germline CDR1 GTSNPN, CDR2 SVGIG (reference sequence). The CDR3 consists of 12 residues. With 4 bases removed from V and 1 base from J, the gap between germline ends came to 7 bases. This CDR3 reads CAWNPRNTEAFF. CDR3 nucleotide sequence: TGTGCCTGGAATCCCAGGAACACTGAAGCTTTCTTT.

J is TRBJ1-2 and V is TRBV29-1; D is uncertain. Trimming shortened V by 4 bases and J by 9 bases, and 15 bases separated the two germline ends. Germline CDR1 reads SQVTM; CDR2 reads ANQGSEA. This CDR3 is built from 12 residues. This chain's CDR3 is CSVVEPAESYTF. The CDR3 coding sequence is TGCAGCGTTGTAGAGCCCGCCGAGAGCTACACCTTC. Based on the CDR3 plus reference TRBV29-1 and TRBJ1-2, the full variable domain is SAVISQKPSRDICQRGTSLTIQCQVDSQVTMMFWYRQQPGQSLTLIATANQGSEATYESGFVIDKFPISRPNLTFSTLTVSNMSPEDSSIYLCSVVEPAESYTFGSGTRLTVV.

This clone was observed a few times. This rearrangement joins TRBV23-1 to TRBJ1-5, with a weak D call TRBD1 (5 bases). TRBV23-1 is an ORF, with its function uncertain. The germline V and J ends were trimmed by 7 bases and 3 bases, with 16 bases remaining between them. The length of the CDR3 is 15 residues. The CDR3 nucleotides are TGCGCCAGCAAGCCAGGACAACTTACCAATCAGCCCCAGCATTTT. It encodes CASKPGQLTNQPQHF.

The chain carries TRBV30 and TRBJ2-7; 13 bases match TRBD2. Germline values: CDR1 GTSNPN, CDR2 SVGIG (reference sequence). V was pared by 5 bases and J by 2 bases, with 0 bases of the junction left unmatched. CDR3 size: 13 residues. The CDR3 DNA follows: TGTGCCTGGGGACTAGCGGGAGCCTACGAGCAGTACTTC. This encodes CAWGLAGAYEQYF.

CDR3 sequence reads: CASSLGPEGYQPQHF. In DNA form, the CDR3 reads TGCGCCAGCAGCTTGGGACCCGAGGGATATCAGCCCCAGCATTTT. The rearrangement links TRBV5-1 to TRBJ1-5; D uncertain. Germline lookup yields CDR1 SGHRS and CDR2 YFSETQ. The CDR3 consists of 15 residues. Trimming pared 0 bases from V and 5 bases from J, leaving 12 bases between. The complete variable domain, with remaining parts taken from reference TRBV5-1 and TRBJ1-5, reads KAGVTQTPRYLIKTRGQQVTLSCSPISGHRSVSWYQQTPGQGLQFLFEYFSETQRNKGNFPGRFSGRQFSNSRSEMNVSTLELGDSALYLCASSLGPEGYQPQHFGDGTRLSIL.

The chain links TRBV6-5 to TRBJ2-5, with no clear D. Germline CDR1 is MNHEY and CDR2 is SVGAGI. The CDR3 length is 11 residues. Trimming pared 5 bases from V and 5 bases from J, leaving 6 bases between. CDR3 in DNA: TGTGCCAGCAGTGGCCGGGAGACCCAGTACTTC. Translation gives CASSGRETQYF.

To note about this clone: Other DNA sequences from this sample encode an identical CDR3 as well. This rearrangement joins TRBV30 to TRBJ1-5, with a tentative D call TRBD1 (5 bases). V gave up 1 base and J gave up 5 bases, with 9 bases separating them. The CDR3 is made up of 13 amino acids. Looked up from germline, CDR1 is GTSNPN and CDR2 is SVGIG (reference sequence). DNA of the CDR3: TGTGCCTGGAGTGGGCAGGGTGATCAGCCCCAGCATTTT. Amino acids: CAWSGQGDQPQHF.

This clone has more than one count but fewer than ten. The chain is built from TRBV18 and TRBJ2-1; 10 positions agree with TRBD1. Looked up from germline, CDR1 is KGHSH and CDR2 is LQKENI. The V segment lost 4 bases and the J segment 8 bases; nucleotides outside the gene matches: 5. The CDR3 is made up of 14 amino acids. The chain's CDR3 is CASSRDRGEDEQFF. The CDR3 DNA sequence: TGTGCCAGCTCACGGGACAGGGGAGAGGATGAGCAGTTCTTC.

Only a few counts were recorded for this clone. The identical CDR3 is also encoded by other nucleotide sequences in the sample. This chain connects TRBV15 to TRBJ2-7; a weak D match, TRBD1 (5 bases). The CDR3 is 12 residues long. Trimming pared 3 bases from V and 2 bases from J, leaving 5 bases between. CDR1 is LNHNV, CDR2 YYDKDF, per germline (reference sequence). The CDR3 here is CATSRDTYEQYF. In DNA form, the CDR3 reads TGTGCCACCAGCAGGGACACCTACGAGCAGTACTTC.

The CDR3 loop is CSSTADNTEAFF. CDR3 nucleotide sequence: TGCAGCTCGACGGCAGATAACACTGAAGCTTTCTTT. The chain combines TRBV29-1 with TRBJ1-1; no reliable D call. The V gene lost 8 bases and the J gene lost 2 bases, with 12 bases spanning the gap. The V gene's germline CDR1 is SQVTM and CDR2 ANQGSEA. The CDR3 contains 12 residues.

V and J are TRBV2 and TRBJ2-7; D perhaps matches TRBD1 (6 bases). V was cut by 10 bases and J by 0 bases, with 16 bases left in between. Germline V CDR1 and CDR2: SNHLY, FYNNEI. This CDR3 is built from 14 residues. The CDR3 loop is CATNLQGGSYEQYF. In nucleotides, the CDR3 is TGTGCCACCAACTTACAGGGTGGCTCCTACGAGCAGTACTTC. Combining the CDR3 with reference TRBV2 and TRBJ2-7 gives the whole variable domain EPEVTQTPSHQVTQMGQEVILRCVPISNHLYFYWYRQILGQKVEFLVSFYNNEISEKSEIFDDQFSVERPDGSNFTLKIRSTKLEDSAMYFCATNLQGGSYEQYFGPGTRLTVT.

In its sample, this clone was seen a few times. This chain links TRBV2 with TRBJ1-2; D ambiguous. The V gene's germline CDR1 is SNHLY and CDR2 FYNNEI. The length of the CDR3 is 14 residues. Trimming took off 1 base at V and 4 bases at J, with 10 bases between the two ends. As DNA, the CDR3 is TGTGCCAGCAGTGAAGAGGTAGCCTTCTATGGCTACACCTTC. Amino acids: CASSEEVAFYGYTF.

This clone was seen a few times. V gene TRBV5-4 combines with J gene TRBJ1-6; the D gene is possibly TRBD1 (5 bases). Deletions cut 3 bases from V and 14 bases from J, with 33 bases between. CDR3 length equals 19 residues. Germline V gene data show CDR1 as SGHNT and CDR2 as YYREEE (reference sequence). This chain's CDR3 is CASSSMSQGVRSLGSALHF. As DNA, the CDR3 is TGTGCCAGCAGCTCGATGAGCCAGGGTGTGCGATCACTAGGTTCGGCCCTCCACTTT.

This clone was seen a single time. The chain recombines TRBV10-1 with TRBJ1-2; weak D call: TRBD1 (5 bases). Trimming pared 3 bases from V and 4 bases from J, leaving 12 bases between. The germline V gene has CDR1 WNHNN and CDR2 SYGVQD (reference sequence). This CDR3 has 14 amino acids. The CDR3 reads CASSDGGTGYGYTF. For the CDR3, the DNA is TGCGCCAGCAGTGATGGGGGAACGGGCTATGGCTACACCTTC.

Only a few counts were recorded for this clone. This rearrangement joins TRBV6-4 to TRBJ2-1; D perhaps matches TRBD1 (5 bases). V lost 2 bases and J 0 bases, leaving 11 bases between the germline ends. Per the germline V gene, CDR1 is MRHNA and CDR2 is SNTAGT. The CDR3 covers 16 residues. The CDR3 sequence is CASSDVSRDSYNEQFF. The CDR3 nucleotides read TGTGCCAGCAGTGACGTCTCCAGGGACTCCTACAATGAGCAGTTCTTC.

This chain joins TRBV6-5 and TRBJ1-2; TRBD1 matches at 8 bases. V trimming: 6 bases; J trimming: 4 bases; junction bases outside the gene matches: 7. Germline assignment: CDR1 MNHEY and CDR2 SVGAGI. The CDR3 consists of 14 residues. DNA for the CDR3: TGTGCCAGCAGAGAGACAGGGGCAGGCTATGGCTACACCTTC. The encoded protein is CASRETGAGYGYTF.

The V gene is TRBV11-3, the J gene TRBJ2-3; D is unresolved. V lost 3 bases, J lost 4 bases, and 11 bases lay in between. Germline CDR1 and CDR2: SGHNT and YENEEA. The CDR3 consists of 14 residues. This CDR3 reads CASSFGRSADTQYF. CDR3 coding DNA: TGTGCCAGCAGCTTTGGTAGAAGCGCAGATACGCAGTATTTT.

The rearrangement links TRBV29-1 to TRBJ1-2; D is unresolved. The CDR3 has 15 amino acids. Trimming left V 4 bases short and J 2 bases short, with 17 bases between. Germline loops: CDR1 SQVTM, CDR2 ANQGSEA. The CDR3 loop reads CSVVEHSGGNYGYTF. In DNA, the CDR3 is TGCAGCGTTGTTGAGCATAGTGGCGGAAACTATGGCTACACCTTC.